Below are 24 T cell receptor beta chains sequenced from a single sample in a study of blood T cell repertoires in COVID-19. This table comes from immunoSEQ multiplex PCR, and its TCRdb copy is limited to in-frame clones, with some not included. Here the sample spans around 250,000 clones, 80% to 95% being singletons. The sequenced material came from PBMCs or T cells enriched from blood (not recorded which). The origin of the receptors is a man aged 40-49 years who had been exposed to COVID-19.

The DNA for the CDR3 is TGTGCCTGGACTACAGTGGTATCCTATGGCTACACCTTC. Its protein product is CAWTTVVSYGYTF. This chain uses TRBV30 with TRBJ1-2; unclear D gene. Per germline, CDR1 GTSNPN and CDR2 SVGIG (reference sequence). Trimming pared 4 bases from V and 4 bases from J, leaving 13 bases between. This CDR3 is built from 13 residues. The complete variable domain, with remaining parts taken from reference TRBV30 and TRBJ1-2, reads SQTIHQWPATLVQPVGSPLSLECTVEGTSNPNLYWYRQAAGRGLQLLFYSVGIGQISSEVPQNLSASRPQDRQFILSSKKLLLSDSGFYLCAWTTVVSYGYTFGSGTRLTVV.

This clone was observed a single time. The chain couples TRBV6-4 to TRBJ1-2, with unresolved D. Per germline, CDR1 MRHNA and CDR2 SNTAGT. This CDR3 is 11 amino acids long. V was cut by 6 bases and J by 1 base, with 3 bases left in between. The CDR3 DNA follows: TGTGCCAGCAGGAGTAACTATGGCTACACCTTC. This sequence encodes CASRSNYGYTF.

CDR3 amino acids: CASARGEQPQHF. The CDR3 bases are TGTGCTAGTGCCCGAGGTGAACAGCCCCAGCATTTT. The chain recombines TRBV12-5 with TRBJ1-5; D gene ambiguous. This CDR3 comprises 12 residues. Deletions cut 7 bases from V and 7 bases from J, with 11 bases between. The germline V gene has CDR1 LGHNT and CDR2 FRNRAP.

V gene TRBV11-1 combines with J gene TRBJ2-4, with D perhaps TRBD2 (5 bases). CDR1 and CDR2 from the germline V gene are SGHAT and FQDESV (reference sequence). CDR3 size: 14 residues. Trimming cost V 5 bases and J 6 bases, with 14 bases left between them. This CDR3 is CASSPGLAPNIQYF. The CDR3, as DNA: TGTGCCAGCAGCCCCGGGCTAGCCCCAAACATTCAGTACTTC.

The CDR3 DNA reads as TGCGCCAGCAGCCGTTTCTGGCGGGAGGGCGACTCCTACGAGCAGTACTTC. Translating it yields CASSRFWREGDSYEQYF. The V and J genes are TRBV4-1 and TRBJ2-7; TRBD2 matches at 9 bases. Germline lookup yields CDR1 MGHRA and CDR2 YSYEKL. V was pared by 4 bases and J by 0 bases, with 10 bases of the junction left unmatched. The CDR3 runs 17 residues.

This clone was seen a single time. This chain links TRBV19 with TRBJ2-5; 11 positions match TRBD2. This CDR3 contains 17 residues. CDR1 is LNHDA and CDR2 is SQIVND in the germline V gene (reference sequence). V shed 3 bases, J shed 5 bases, and the junction held 11 bases outside the gene matches. CDR3 in amino acids: CASSILLAGGPGETQYF. In DNA, the CDR3 is TGTGCCAGTAGTATTCTATTAGCGGGAGGGCCCGGTGAGACCCAGTACTTC.

The genes are TRBV7-3 and TRBJ1-1; 8 positions match TRBD1. CDR1 is SGHTA, CDR2 FQGTGA, per germline. This CDR3 is built from 16 residues. V was pared by 5 bases and J by 1 base, with 9 bases of the junction left unmatched. The CDR3 DNA sequence: TGTGCCAGCAGCACCACAGGGGGAGGCTCGAACACTGAAGCTTTCTTT. Translating gives CASSTTGGGSNTEAFF.

The rearrangement joins TRBV19 to TRBJ1-5; 9 bases line up with TRBD1. V shed 3 bases, J shed 6 bases, and the junction held 15 bases outside the gene matches. Germline lookup yields CDR1 LNHDA and CDR2 SQIVND (reference sequence). This CDR3 comprises 18 residues. This CDR3 is CASSITGTGYSLRQPQHF. The CDR3 region has the DNA TGTGCCAGTAGTATTACCGGGACAGGGTATTCTTTGCGTCAGCCCCAGCATTTT.

The chain recombines TRBV19 with TRBJ2-1; 10 positions agree with TRBD2. Losses at the gene ends were 5 bases for V and 4 bases for J; bases not matched to a gene: 5. This CDR3 spans 15 amino acids. Germline lookup yields CDR1 LNHDA and CDR2 SQIVND (reference sequence). The CDR3 region has the DNA TGTGCCAGTAGTCCGAGGACTAGCGGTTACAATGAGCAGTTCTTC. The encoded protein is CASSPRTSGYNEQFF.

The rearrangement links TRBV2 to TRBJ2-2, with D uncertain. This CDR3 is 18 amino acids long. V dropped 7 bases and J dropped 1 base, with 22 bases sitting between them. CDR1 and CDR2 (germline): SNHLY, FYNNEI. CDR3 nucleotide sequence: TGTGCCAGCAATTCCCTCGTTGGGCACCTAATGAACACCGGGGAGCTGTTTTTT. Translating gives CASNSLVGHLMNTGELFF.

V is TRBV10-3 and J is TRBJ1-6; D may be TRBD1 (5 bases). The V gene lost 3 bases and the J gene lost 1 base, with 13 bases spanning the gap. The CDR3 covers 17 residues. CDR1 and CDR2 from the germline V gene are ENHRY and SYGVKD. The CDR3 loop reads CAISDSLGGSYNSPLHF. The CDR3, as DNA: TGTGCCATCAGTGATTCCCTGGGGGGTTCCTATAATTCACCCCTCCACTTT.

The rearrangement links TRBV27 to TRBJ2-3; the D gene is possibly TRBD1 (5 bases). CDR3 length equals 14 residues. Germline values: CDR1 MNHEY, CDR2 SMNVEV (reference sequence). V gave up 4 bases and J gave up 3 bases, with 11 bases separating them. CDR3 DNA sequence: TGTGCCAGCAGTTGGGGCGCGGTAACAGATACGCAGTATTTT. It codes for CASSWGAVTDTQYF.

V is TRBV2 and J is TRBJ1-5; unclear D gene. Germline loops: CDR1 SNHLY, CDR2 FYNNEI. The V and J ends lost 6 bases and 2 bases respectively, with 8 bases between them. The CDR3 has 13 amino acids. CDR3 in amino acids: CASRQEGNQPQHF. The CDR3 DNA reads TGTGCCAGCAGGCAGGAAGGCAATCAGCCCCAGCATTTT.

Only one count was recorded for this clone. The gene calls are TRBV5-1 and TRBJ1-2; D unresolved. The V gene lost 1 base and the J gene lost 2 bases, with 6 bases spanning the gap. Germline V lookup: CDR1 SGHRS, CDR2 YFSETQ. The CDR3 is 13 amino acids. This chain's CDR3 is CASSLYENYGYTF. The CDR3 nucleotides are TGCGCCAGCAGCTTGTACGAGAACTATGGCTACACCTTC.

The V and J genes are TRBV27 and TRBJ2-1; possibly TRBD2 for D (6 bases). Per the germline V gene, CDR1 is MNHEY and CDR2 is SMNVEV (reference sequence). The CDR3 consists of 13 residues. V was cut by 5 bases and J by 9 bases, with 14 bases left in between. CDR3 nucleotide sequence: TGTGCCAGCAGTAGTACTAGCTTCTCTGAGCAGTTCTTC. Protein: CASSSTSFSEQFF.

V usage is TRBV12-5 and J usage is TRBJ2-1, with 8 bases fitting TRBD2. From germline, CDR1 is LGHNT and CDR2 FRNRAP. This CDR3 is built from 15 residues. The J segment lost 8 bases and the V segment lost 1 base, leaving 7 bases of the junction unmatched. The CDR3 sequence: CASGLGAGGRDEQFF. CDR3 nucleotide sequence: TGTGCTAGTGGTTTGGGTGCGGGAGGACGGGATGAGCAGTTCTTC. The entire variable domain, with the rest obtained from reference TRBV12-5 and TRBJ2-1, is as follows: DARVTQTPRHKVTEMGQEVTMRCQPILGHNTVFWYRQTMMQGLELLAYFRNRAPLDDSGMPKDRFSAEMPDATLATLKIQPSEPRDSAVYFCASGLGAGGRDEQFFGPGTRLTVL.

CDR3 residues: CASSTDTRSGNTIYF. The CDR3 DNA follows: TGTGCCAGCAGCACGGACACCCGCTCTGGAAACACCATATATTTT. The rearrangement joins TRBV7-9 to TRBJ1-3, with D perhaps matching TRBD1 (5 bases). This CDR3 is 15 amino acids long. The V end was cut by 5 bases, the J end by 0 bases, with 11 bases between. Germline V gene data show CDR1 as SEHNR and CDR2 as FQNEAQ (reference sequence). Drawing the rest from reference TRBV7-9 and TRBJ1-3, the complete variable domain is DTGVSQNPRHKITKRGQNVTFRCDPISEHNRLYWYRQTLGQGPEFLTYFQNEAQLEKSRLLSDRFSAERPKGSFSTLEIQRTEQGDSAMYLCASSTDTRSGNTIYFGEGSWLTVV.

This clone was detected only once. This rearrangement joins TRBV28 to TRBJ2-1, with 8 nucleotides matching TRBD1. The CDR3 is made up of 16 amino acids. Germline CDR1 and CDR2: MDHEN and SYDVKM. V lost 2 bases and J lost 5; bases outside the gene matches: 8. CDR3 amino acids: CASSLIWTGLHNEQFF. As DNA, the CDR3 is TGTGCCAGCAGTTTAATTTGGACAGGGCTCCACAATGAGCAGTTCTTC.

The rearrangement uses TRBV24-1 and TRBJ2-7; a weak D match, TRBD1 (6 bases). This CDR3 region has 13 residues. In germline, CDR1 is KGHDR, CDR2 SFDVKD. V lost 7 bases and J lost 3, with 12 bases in between. The CDR3 DNA sequence: TGTGCCACCAGCTCCCCACAGGGCTACGAGCAGTACTTC. This translates into CATSSPQGYEQYF.

The chain couples TRBV3-1 (or the pseudogene TRBV3-2) to TRBJ2-2; TRBD1 might be the D (5 bases). V was shortened by 1 base and J by 6 bases, with 18 bases between the two germline ends. CDR1 is LGHDT and CDR2 is YNNKEL in the germline V gene (reference sequence). The CDR3 totals 17 residues. This chain's CDR3 is CASSQVSARVAPGELFF. The CDR3 bases are TGTGCCAGCAGCCAAGTATCGGCCAGGGTAGCACCCGGGGAGCTGTTTTTT.

The chain uses TRBV28 and TRBJ1-4; D remains unclear. Germline V gene data show CDR1 as MDHEN and CDR2 as SYDVKM. There are 12 residues in the CDR3. Trimming cost V 7 bases and J 12 bases, with 15 bases left between them. The CDR3 protein is CASIAPPGQLFF. CDR3 nucleotide sequence: TGTGCCAGCATAGCACCGCCTGGCCAACTGTTTTTT.

The chain uses TRBV29-1 and TRBJ2-1; 11 positions agree with TRBD2. Germline-derived CDR1 and CDR2 are SQVTM and ANQGSEA. The CDR3 runs to 15 residues. The trim removed 6 bases at V and 1 base at J, leaving 5 bases unmatched. CDR3 residues: CSVPRLAGSYNEQFF. The DNA for the CDR3 is TGCAGCGTCCCTCGACTAGCGGGATCCTACAATGAGCAGTTCTTC.

The rearrangement joins TRBV5-1 to TRBJ2-4; TRBD2 agrees at 9 bases. Germline assignment: CDR1 SGHRS and CDR2 YFSETQ. J was trimmed by 5 bases and V by 4 bases; bases with no gene match: 10. The CDR3 sequence is 16 residues long. CDR3 region: CASSSSGRSGQNIQYF. CDR3 in DNA: TGCGCCAGCAGCAGTAGCGGGAGATCGGGACAAAACATTCAGTACTTC.

This clone appeared a few times. The chain is built from TRBV4-2 and TRBJ2-2, with 7 bases lining up with TRBD1. CDR3 size: 18 residues. Germline CDR1 is LGHNA and CDR2 is YNFKEQ. With 3 bases clipped from V and 0 bases from J, the junction kept 10 bases outside the gene matches. The CDR3: CASSHTGEKITNTGELFF. Here the CDR3 DNA reads TGTGCCAGCAGCCATACAGGGGAAAAAATAACGAACACCGGGGAGCTGTTTTTT.